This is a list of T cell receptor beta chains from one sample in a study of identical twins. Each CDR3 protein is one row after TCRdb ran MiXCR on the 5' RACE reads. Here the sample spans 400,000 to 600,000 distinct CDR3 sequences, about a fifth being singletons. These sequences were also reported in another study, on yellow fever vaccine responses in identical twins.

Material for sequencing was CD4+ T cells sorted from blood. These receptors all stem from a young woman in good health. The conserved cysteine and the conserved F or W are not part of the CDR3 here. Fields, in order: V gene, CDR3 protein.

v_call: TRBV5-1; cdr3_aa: ASSGGLAGASGELF
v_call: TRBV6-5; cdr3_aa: ASRTGANVLT
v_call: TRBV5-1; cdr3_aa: ASSSSGVTGELF
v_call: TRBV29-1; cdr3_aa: SVRKDGATNEKLF
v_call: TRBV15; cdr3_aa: ATSRVPGEEYTGELF
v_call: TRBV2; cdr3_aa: ASSEGSGGAGNEQF
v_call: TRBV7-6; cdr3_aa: ASRRDSTTYEQY
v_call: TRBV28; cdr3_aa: ASSFRTGNYEQY
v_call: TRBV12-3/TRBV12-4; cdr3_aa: ASGASPGYT
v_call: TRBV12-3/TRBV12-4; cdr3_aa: ASSFSSNEQF
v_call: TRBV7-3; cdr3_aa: ASSKGTSGDNEQF
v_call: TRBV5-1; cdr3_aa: ASSLTKLAGGANQETQY
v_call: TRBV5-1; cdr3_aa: ASSRARTSAETQY
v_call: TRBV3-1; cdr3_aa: ASNDGSTGELF
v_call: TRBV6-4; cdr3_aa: ASSDSVNGIYGYT
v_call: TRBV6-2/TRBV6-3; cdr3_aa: ASSYFGRMEQF
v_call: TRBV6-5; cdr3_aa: ASSYSEGHNSPLH
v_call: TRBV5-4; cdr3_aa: ASSPRSDYGYT
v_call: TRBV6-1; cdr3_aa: ASSEREPGQLPSYNEQF
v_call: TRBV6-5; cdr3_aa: ASSYGQADNSPLH
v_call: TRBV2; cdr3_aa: ASSVGDTEAF
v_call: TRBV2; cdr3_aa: ASSVYETQY
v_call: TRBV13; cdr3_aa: ASSGRDLPYSPLH
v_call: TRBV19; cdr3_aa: ASSIGVGSYEQY
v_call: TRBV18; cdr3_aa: ASSPNDSNGYT
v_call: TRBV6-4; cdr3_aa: ASSDSTSRNEQF
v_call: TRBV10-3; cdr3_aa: AIRVTGRTSGNTIY
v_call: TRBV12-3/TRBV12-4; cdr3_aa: ASSTALGTEAF
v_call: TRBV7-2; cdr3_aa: ASSSGTSFSGYEQY
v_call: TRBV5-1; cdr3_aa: ASRSGPTGELF
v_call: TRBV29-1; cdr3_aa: SAIQGTYGYT
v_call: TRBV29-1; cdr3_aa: SVGRQNTGELF
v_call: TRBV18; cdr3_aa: ASSDSTGTGLNEQF
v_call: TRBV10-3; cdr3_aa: AISVGGQAGSSYEQY
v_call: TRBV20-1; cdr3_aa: SASTTGSKNSPLH
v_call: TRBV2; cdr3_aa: AGAISRGGETQY
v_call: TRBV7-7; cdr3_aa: ASSLVPYPGAQETQY
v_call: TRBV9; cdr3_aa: ASSLGSPKGNEQF
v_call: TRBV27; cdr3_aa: ASSTGTLGEQF
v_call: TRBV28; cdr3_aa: ASSFRLAGDYEQF